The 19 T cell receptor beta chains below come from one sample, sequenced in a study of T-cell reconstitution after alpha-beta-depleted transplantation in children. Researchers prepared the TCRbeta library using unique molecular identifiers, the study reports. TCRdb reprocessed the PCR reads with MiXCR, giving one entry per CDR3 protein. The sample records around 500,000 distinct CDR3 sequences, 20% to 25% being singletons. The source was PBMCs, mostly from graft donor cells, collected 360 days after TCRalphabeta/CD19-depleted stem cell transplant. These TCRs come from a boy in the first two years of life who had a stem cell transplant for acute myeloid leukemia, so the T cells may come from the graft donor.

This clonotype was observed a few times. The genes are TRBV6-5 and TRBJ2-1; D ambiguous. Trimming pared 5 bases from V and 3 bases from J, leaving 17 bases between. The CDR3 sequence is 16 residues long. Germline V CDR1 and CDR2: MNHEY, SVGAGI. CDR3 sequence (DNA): TGTGCCAGCAGTAACCCCGGGCTTTCCGTCTACAATGAGCAGTTCTTC. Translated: CASSNPGLSVYNEQFF.

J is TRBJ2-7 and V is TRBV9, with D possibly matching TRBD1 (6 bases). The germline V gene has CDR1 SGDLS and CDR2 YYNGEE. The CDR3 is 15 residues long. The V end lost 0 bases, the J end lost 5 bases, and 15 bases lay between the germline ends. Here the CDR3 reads CASSVEGTRYHEQYF. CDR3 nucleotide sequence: TGTGCCAGCAGCGTAGAGGGGACAAGATACCACGAGCAGTACTTC.

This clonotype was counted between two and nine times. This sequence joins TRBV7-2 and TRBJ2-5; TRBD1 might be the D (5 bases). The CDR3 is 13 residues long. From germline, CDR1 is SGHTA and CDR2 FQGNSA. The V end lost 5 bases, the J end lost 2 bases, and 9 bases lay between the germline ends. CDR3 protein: CASSGASQETQYF. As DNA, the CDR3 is TGTGCCAGCAGCGGGGCCTCACAAGAGACCCAGTACTTC.

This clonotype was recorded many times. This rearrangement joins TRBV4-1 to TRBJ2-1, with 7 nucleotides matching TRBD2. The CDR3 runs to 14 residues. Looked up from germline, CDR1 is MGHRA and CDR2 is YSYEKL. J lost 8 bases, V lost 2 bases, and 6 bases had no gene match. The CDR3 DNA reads TGCGCCAGCAGCCAACCAGCCCGGGGGGATGAGCAGTTCTTC. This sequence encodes CASSQPARGDEQFF.

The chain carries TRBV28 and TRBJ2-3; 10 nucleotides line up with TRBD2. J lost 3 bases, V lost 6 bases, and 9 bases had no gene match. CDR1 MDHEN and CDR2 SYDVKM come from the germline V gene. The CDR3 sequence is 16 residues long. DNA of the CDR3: TGTGCCAGCAGCTACCAAACTAGCGGGGTGACAGATACGCAGTATTTT. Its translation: CASSYQTSGVTDTQYF.

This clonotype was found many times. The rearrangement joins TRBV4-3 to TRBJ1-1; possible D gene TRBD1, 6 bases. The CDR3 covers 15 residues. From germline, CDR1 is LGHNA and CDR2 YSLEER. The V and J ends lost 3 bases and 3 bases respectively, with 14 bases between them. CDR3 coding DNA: TGCGCCAGCAGCCATCAACGAGGGGGACACACTGAAGCTTTCTTT. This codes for CASSHQRGGHTEAFF.

CDR3: CASSLGSLGTASGNTIYF. Written as DNA, the CDR3 is TGTGCCAGCAGCTTAGGCTCTCTAGGGACAGCCTCTGGAAACACCATATATTTT. This chain joins TRBV11-1 and TRBJ1-3; TRBD1 aligns across 7 bases. Germline V CDR1 and CDR2: SGHAT, FQDESV (reference sequence). After removal of 1 base from V and 0 bases from J, the junction contained 9 bases not matched to a gene. The CDR3 has 18 amino acids.

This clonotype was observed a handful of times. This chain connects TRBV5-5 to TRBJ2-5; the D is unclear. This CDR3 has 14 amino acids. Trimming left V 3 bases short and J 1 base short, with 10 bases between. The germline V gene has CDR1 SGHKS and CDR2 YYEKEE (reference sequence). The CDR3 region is CASSSGRSQETQYF. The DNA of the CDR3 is TGTGCCAGCAGCTCCGGACGGTCCCAAGAGACCCAGTACTTC.

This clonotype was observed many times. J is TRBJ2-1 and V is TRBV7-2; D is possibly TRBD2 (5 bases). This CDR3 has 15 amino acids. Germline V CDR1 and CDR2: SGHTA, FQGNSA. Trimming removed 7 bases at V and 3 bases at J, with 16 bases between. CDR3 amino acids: CASTLHRGVYNEQFF. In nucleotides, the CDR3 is TGTGCCAGCACCCTCCATCGGGGTGTCTACAATGAGCAGTTCTTC.

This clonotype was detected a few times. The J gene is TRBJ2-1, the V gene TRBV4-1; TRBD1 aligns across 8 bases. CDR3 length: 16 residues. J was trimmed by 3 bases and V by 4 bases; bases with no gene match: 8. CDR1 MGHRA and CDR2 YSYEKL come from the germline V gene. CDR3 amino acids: CASSPQDRVDYNEQFF. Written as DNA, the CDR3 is TGCGCCAGCAGCCCACAGGACAGGGTGGACTACAATGAGCAGTTCTTC.

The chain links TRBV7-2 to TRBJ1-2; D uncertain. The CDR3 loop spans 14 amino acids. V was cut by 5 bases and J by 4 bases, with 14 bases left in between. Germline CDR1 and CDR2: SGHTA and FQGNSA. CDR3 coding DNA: TGTGCCAGCAGCCCCCTGCCTGAGGGCTATGGCTACACCTTC. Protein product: CASSPLPEGYGYTF.

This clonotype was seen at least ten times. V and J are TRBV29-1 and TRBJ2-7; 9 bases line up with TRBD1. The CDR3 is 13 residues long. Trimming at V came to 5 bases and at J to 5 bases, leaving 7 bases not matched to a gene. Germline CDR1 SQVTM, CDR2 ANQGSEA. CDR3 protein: CSVTGQGTHEQYF. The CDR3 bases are TGCAGCGTTACGGGACAGGGTACCCACGAGCAGTACTTC.

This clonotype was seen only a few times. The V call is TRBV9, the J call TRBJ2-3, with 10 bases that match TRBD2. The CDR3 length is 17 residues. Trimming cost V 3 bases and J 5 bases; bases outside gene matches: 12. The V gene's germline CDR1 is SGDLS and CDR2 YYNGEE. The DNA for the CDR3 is TGTGCCAGCAGCGCCATTGGGAGCGGGGGGGCCGGAGATACGCAGTATTTT. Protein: CASSAIGSGGAGDTQYF.

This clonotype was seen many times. The CDR3 DNA reads TGTGCCAGCAGCTCCTACCTTCGACAGGGGTCATACTATGGCTACACCTTC. Protein sequence: CASSSYLRQGSYYGYTF. The chain carries TRBV6-5 and TRBJ1-2; 8 nucleotides agree with TRBD1. This CDR3 comprises 17 residues. The ends lost 6 bases at V and 3 bases at J; junction bases unmatched: 15. Germline lookup yields CDR1 MNHEY and CDR2 SVGAGI.

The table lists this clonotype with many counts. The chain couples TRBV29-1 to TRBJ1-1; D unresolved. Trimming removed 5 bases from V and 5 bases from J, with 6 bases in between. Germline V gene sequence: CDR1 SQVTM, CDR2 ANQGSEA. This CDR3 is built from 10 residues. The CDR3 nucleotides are TGCAGCGTTAATGGGACTGAAGCTTTCTTT. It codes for CSVNGTEAFF. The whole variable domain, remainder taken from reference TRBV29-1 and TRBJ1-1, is SAVISQKPSRDICQRGTSLTIQCQVDSQVTMMFWYRQQPGQSLTLIATANQGSEATYESGFVIDKFPISRPNLTFSTLTVSNMSPEDSSIYLCSVNGTEAFFGQGTRLTVV.

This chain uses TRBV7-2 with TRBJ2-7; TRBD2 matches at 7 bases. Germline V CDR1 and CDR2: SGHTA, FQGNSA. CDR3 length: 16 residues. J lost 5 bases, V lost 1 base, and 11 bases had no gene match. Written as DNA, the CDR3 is TGTGCCAGCAGCTTAGGTTACCCGCGGGGAGGGGACGAGCAGTACTTC. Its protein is CASSLGYPRGGDEQYF.

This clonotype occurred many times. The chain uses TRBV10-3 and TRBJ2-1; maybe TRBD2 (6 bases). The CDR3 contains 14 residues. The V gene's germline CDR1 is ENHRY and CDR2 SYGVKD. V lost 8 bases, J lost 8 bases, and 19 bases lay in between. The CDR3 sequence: CAIGDFLGRDEQFF. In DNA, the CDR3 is TGTGCCATCGGGGACTTCCTCGGTCGCGATGAGCAGTTCTTC.

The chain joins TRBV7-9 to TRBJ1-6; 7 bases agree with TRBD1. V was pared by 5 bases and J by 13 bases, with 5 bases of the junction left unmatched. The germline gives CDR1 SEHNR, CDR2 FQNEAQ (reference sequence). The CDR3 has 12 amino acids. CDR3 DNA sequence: TGTGCCAGCAGCGCGGACAGGAGGCCCCTCCACTTT. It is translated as CASSADRRPLHF.

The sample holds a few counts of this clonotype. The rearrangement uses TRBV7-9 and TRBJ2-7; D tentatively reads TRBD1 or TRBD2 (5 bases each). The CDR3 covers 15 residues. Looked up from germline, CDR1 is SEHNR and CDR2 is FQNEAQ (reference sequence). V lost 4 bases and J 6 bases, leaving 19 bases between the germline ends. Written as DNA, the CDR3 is TGTGCCAGCAGCTCTTACATGGACGGGGCTGGCGAGCAGTACTTC. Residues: CASSSYMDGAGEQYF.